Sequencing of this T cell receptor (beta chain) was carried out in a study of T cells in Graves' hyperthyroidism and ophthalmopathy. This clonotype was detected many times. TCR beta CDR3 regions were amplified from RNA. The TCR CDR3 was amplified in a first-round RT-PCR using the HTBI primer set. TCRdb re-called the multiplex PCR reads with MiXCR, one entry per CDR3 protein. The sample shows about 560,000 distinct CDR3 sequences, 15% to 20% of them seen only once. Sequenced: blood. The sequence derives from a woman under 30 with Graves' hyperthyroidism.

CDR3 protein: CASSLKQQYEQYF. The DNA of the CDR3 is TGCGCCAGCAGCTTGAAACAGCAATACGAGCAGTACTTC. The chain uses TRBV5-1 and TRBJ2-7; D unclear. CDR3 length: 13 residues. The germline V gene encodes CDR1 SGHRS and CDR2 YFSETQ. Trimming pared 1 base from V and 4 bases from J, leaving 9 bases between.